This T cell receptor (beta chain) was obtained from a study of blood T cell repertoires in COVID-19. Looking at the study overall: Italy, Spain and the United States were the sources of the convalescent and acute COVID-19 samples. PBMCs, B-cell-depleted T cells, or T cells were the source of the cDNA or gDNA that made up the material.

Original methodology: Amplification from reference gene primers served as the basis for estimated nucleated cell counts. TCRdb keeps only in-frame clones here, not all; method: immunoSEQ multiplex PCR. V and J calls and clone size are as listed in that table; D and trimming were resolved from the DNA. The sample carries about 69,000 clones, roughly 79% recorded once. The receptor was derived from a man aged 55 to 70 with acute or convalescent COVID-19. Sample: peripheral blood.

CDR3 DNA sequence: TGTGCCAGCAGCGGGGGACATAAGGCCCGTAAAGAGACCCAGTACTTC. Translating gives CASSGGHKARKETQYF. The J gene is TRBJ2-5, the V gene TRBV5-8; D possibly corresponds to TRBD1 (6 bases). Per germline, CDR1 SGHTS and CDR2 YDEGEE. V lost 4 bases, J lost 3 bases, and 19 bases lay in between. CDR3 length: 16 amino acids.